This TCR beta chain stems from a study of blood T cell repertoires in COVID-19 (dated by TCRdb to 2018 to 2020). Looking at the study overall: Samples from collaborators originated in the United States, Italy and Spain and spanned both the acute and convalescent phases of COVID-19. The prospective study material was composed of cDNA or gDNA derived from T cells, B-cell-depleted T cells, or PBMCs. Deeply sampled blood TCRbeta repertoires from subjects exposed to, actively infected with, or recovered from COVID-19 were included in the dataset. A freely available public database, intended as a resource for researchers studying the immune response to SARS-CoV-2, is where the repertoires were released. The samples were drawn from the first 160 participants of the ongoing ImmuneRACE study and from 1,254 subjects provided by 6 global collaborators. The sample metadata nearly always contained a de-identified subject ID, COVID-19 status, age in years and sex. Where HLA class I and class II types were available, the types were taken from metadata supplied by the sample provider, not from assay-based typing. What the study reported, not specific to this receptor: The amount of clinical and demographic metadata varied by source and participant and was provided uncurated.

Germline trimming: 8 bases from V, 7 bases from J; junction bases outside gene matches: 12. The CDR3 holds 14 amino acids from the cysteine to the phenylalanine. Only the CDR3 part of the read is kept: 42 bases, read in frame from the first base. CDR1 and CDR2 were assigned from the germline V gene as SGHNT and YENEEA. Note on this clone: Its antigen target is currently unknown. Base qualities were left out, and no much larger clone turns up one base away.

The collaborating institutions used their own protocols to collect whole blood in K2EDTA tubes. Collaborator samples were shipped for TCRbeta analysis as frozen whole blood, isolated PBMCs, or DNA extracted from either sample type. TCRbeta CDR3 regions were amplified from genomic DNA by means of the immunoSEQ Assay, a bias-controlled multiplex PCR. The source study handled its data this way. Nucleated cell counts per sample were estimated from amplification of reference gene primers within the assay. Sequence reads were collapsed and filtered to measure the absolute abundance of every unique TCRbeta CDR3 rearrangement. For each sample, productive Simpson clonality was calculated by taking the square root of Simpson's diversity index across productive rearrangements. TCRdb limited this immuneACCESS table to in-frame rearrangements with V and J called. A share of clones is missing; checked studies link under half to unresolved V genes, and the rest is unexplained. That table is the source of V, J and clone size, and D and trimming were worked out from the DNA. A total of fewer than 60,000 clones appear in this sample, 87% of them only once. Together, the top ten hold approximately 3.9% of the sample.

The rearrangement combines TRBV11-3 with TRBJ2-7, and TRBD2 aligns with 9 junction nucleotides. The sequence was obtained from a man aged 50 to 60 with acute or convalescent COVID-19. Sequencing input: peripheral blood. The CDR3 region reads CASADLSGRDEQYF. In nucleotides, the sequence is TGTGCCAGCGCAGATCTTAGCGGGAGAGATGAGCAGTACTTC.